The 8 T cell receptor beta chains listed next were all sequenced from one sample in a study of T cells in Graves' hyperthyroidism and ophthalmopathy (dated by TCRdb to the late 2010s). The library was made by multiplex PCR. The data were produced on an Illumina HiSeq 2000. The TCR beta CDR3 regions were amplified from the RNA transcripts. The first round of RT-PCR for the TCR CDR3 was performed with the HTBI primer set and the Qiagen OneStep RT-PCR kit. Clones were called with MiXCR by TCRdb after fastp trimmed the public reads at Q25, and only in-frame beta chains were retained. Rows with a matching CDR3 protein are joined into one entry that keeps the most common DNA and genes. The sample profile shows more than 500,000 distinct CDR3 sequences; about 14% of them were found once. About 15% of the sample is held by the ten biggest clonotypes. Sequenced material: blood. These receptors originate from a woman aged 35 to 49 with Graves' hyperthyroidism.

This clonotype occurred a few times. The chain joins TRBV19 to TRBJ2-2; TRBD2 matches at 8 bases. From germline, CDR1 is LNHDA and CDR2 SQIVND (reference sequence). The ends lost 4 bases at V and 0 bases at J; junction bases unmatched: 1. The CDR3 covers 15 residues. CDR3 residues: CASSNSGTNTGELFF. The CDR3 DNA is TGTGCCAGTAGTAATAGCGGGACGAACACCGGGGAGCTGTTTTTT.

This clonotype was detected many times. The chain joins TRBV11-2 to TRBJ2-1; 13 bases align to TRBD2. The CDR3 runs to 16 residues. V shed 5 bases and J 3 bases; nucleotides not matched to a gene: 4. Per germline, CDR1 SGHAT and CDR2 FQNNGV. The CDR3 protein is CASSLRLAGGYNEQFF. The CDR3 DNA reads as TGTGCCAGCAGCCTAAGACTAGCGGGAGGCTACAATGAGCAGTTCTTC.

This clonotype has a count of ten or more. The J gene is TRBJ2-1, the V gene TRBV27; D remains unclear. The V gene's germline CDR1 is MNHEY and CDR2 SMNVEV (reference sequence). This CDR3 region has 12 residues. The ends were cut back, 5 bases at V and 10 bases at J, with 12 bases in the middle. CDR3 bases: TGTGCCAGCAGTAATTCGGTCTGGGAGCAGTTCTTC. Translation gives CASSNSVWEQFF.

This clonotype occurred many times. The CDR3 region has the DNA TGTGCCAGCAGTGAAGGGGTATACGAGCAGTACTTC. It is translated as CASSEGVYEQYF. The chain joins TRBV6-1 to TRBJ2-7; D not resolved. CDR3 length equals 12 residues. From germline, CDR1 is MNHNS and CDR2 SASEGT. V lost 1 base and J 4 bases, leaving 5 bases between the germline ends.

This clonotype came up many times. V gene TRBV20-1 combines with J gene TRBJ2-5; tentatively, D is TRBD1 (5 bases). Germline-derived CDR1 and CDR2 are DFQATT and SNEGSKA (reference sequence). V lost 4 bases to trimming and J lost 3 bases, with 12 bases between them. The CDR3 runs 13 residues. CDR3 sequence (DNA): TGCAGTGCTATCACAGGCAGGAAAGAGACCCAGTACTTC. As protein: CSAITGRKETQYF.

The V and J genes are TRBV10-3 and TRBJ2-7; TRBD2 agrees at 9 bases. The germline V gene encodes CDR1 ENHRY and CDR2 SYGVKD. J gave up 1 base and V 0 bases, and 1 base lay outside the gene matches. This CDR3 has 15 amino acids. CDR3 DNA sequence: TGTGCCATCAGTGAGTCTAGCGGGGGATCCTACGAGCAGTACTTC. Protein: CAISESSGGSYEQYF.

The table lists this clonotype with many counts. This chain links TRBV7-3 with TRBJ1-1; TRBD1 is a possible D gene (6 bases). V lost 5 bases, J lost 4 bases, and 20 bases lay in between. In germline, CDR1 is SGHTA, CDR2 FQGTGA. The CDR3 consists of 16 residues. CDR3 amino acids: CASSTGGGARITEAFF. The CDR3 nucleotides are TGTGCCAGCAGCACAGGTGGGGGGGCGCGGATCACTGAAGCTTTCTTT.

A note on this clonotype: At one end the junction does not follow the germline gene, possibly because of a read error. This rearrangement joins TRBV5-1 to TRBJ1-4, with D perhaps TRBD1 (5 bases). The CDR3 totals 15 residues. Germline CDR1 and CDR2: SGHRS and YFSETQ. The CDR3 sequence is CASGLDGAENEKLFF. CDR3 in DNA: TGCGCCAGCGGCTTGGACGGGGCAGAGAATGAAAAACTGTTTTTT.